This T cell receptor (beta chain) was captured by sequencing in a study of cytomegalovirus exposure and HLA in healthy donors. This clone was observed a few times. Its antigen is not known. Study-level findings and limits: A prior analysis recorded that most TCR beta V segments were productive about 87% or about 30% of the time.

The V gene's germline CDR1 is LGHNA and CDR2 YSLEER. The CDR3 covers 16 residues. Trimming removed 0 bases from V and 5 bases from J; junction bases left unmatched: 5. Amplification used 60 Vbeta primers and 13 Jbeta primers. Profiling relied on immunoSEQ multiplex PCR, and the TCRdb table lists in-frame clones only, not all of them. The profile shows roughly 150,000 clones, roughly a tenth of them singletons. The material sequenced was PBMCs. The V gene is TRBV4-3, the J gene TRBJ2-7, with TRBD1 identical over 12 bases. The TCR was taken from a male donor in good health and CMV-seronegative. CDR3 DNA sequence: TGCGCCAGCAGCCAAGATAGGGGGACAGGGGGCAACGAGCAGTACTTC. This translates into CASSQDRGTGGNEQYF.